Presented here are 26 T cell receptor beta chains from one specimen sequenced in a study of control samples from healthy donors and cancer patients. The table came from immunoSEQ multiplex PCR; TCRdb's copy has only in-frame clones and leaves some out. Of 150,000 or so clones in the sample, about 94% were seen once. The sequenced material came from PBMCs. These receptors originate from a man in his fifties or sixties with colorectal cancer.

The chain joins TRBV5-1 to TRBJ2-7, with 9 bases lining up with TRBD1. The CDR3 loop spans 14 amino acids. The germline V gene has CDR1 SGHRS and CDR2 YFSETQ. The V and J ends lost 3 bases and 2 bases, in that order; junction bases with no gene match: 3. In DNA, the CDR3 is TGCGCCAGCAGCTGGGACAGGGACACCTACGAGCAGTACTTC. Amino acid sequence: CASSWDRDTYEQYF.

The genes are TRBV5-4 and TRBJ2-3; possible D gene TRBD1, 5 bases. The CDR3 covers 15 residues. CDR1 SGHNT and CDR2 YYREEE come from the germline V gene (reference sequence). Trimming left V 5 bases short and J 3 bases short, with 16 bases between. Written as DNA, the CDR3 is TGTGCCAGCAGATACGGGCAGGGTGGTACAGATACGCAGTATTTT. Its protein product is CASRYGQGGTDTQYF.

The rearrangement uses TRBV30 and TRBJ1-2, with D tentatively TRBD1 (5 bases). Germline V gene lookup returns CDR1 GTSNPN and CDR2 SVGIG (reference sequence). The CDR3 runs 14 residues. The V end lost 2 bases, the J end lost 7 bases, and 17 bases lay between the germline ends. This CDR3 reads CAWSQQVTGAGYTF. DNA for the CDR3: TGTGCCTGGAGTCAACAGGTCACAGGCGCTGGCTACACCTTC.

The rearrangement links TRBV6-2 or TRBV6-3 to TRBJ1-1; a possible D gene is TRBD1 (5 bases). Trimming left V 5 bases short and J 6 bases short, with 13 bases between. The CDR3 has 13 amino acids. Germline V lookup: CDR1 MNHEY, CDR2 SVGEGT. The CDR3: CASSNGTLAEAFF. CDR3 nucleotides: TGTGCCAGCAGTAACGGGACGCTCGCTGAAGCTTTCTTT.

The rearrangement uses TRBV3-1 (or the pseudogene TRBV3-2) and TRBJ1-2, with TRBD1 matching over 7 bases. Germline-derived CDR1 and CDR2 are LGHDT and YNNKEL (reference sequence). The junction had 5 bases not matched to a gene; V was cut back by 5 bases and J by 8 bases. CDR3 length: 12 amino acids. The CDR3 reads CASSLTGNGYTF. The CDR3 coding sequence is TGTGCCAGCAGCTTGACAGGGAACGGCTACACCTTC.

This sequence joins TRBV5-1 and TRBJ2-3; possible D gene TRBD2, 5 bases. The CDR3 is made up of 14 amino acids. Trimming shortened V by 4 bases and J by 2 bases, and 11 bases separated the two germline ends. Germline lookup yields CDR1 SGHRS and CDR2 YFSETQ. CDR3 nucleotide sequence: TGCGCCAGCAGCCTAGCAGATTACACAGATACGCAGTATTTT. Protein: CASSLADYTDTQYF.

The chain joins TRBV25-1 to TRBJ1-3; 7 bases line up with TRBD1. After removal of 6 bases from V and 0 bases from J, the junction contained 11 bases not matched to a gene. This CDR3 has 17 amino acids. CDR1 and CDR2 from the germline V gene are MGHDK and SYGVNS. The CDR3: CASSMGGQHLSGNTIYF. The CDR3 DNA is TGTGCCAGCAGCATGGGGGGACAGCACCTCTCTGGAAACACCATATATTTT.

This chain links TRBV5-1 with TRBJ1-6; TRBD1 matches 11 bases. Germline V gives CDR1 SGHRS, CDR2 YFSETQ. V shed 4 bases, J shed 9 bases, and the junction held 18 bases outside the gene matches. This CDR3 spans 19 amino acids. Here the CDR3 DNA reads TGCGCCAGCAGCCCCCGGACAGGGGGCAGAGGTGAAGCAGGTTCACCCCTCCACTTT. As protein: CASSPRTGGRGEAGSPLHF.

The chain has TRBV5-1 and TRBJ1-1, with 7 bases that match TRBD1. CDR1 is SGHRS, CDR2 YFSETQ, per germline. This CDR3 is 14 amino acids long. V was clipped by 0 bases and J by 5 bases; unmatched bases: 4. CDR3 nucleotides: TGCGCCAGCAGCTTGGCGGGGACAGATACTGAAGCTTTCTTT. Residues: CASSLAGTDTEAFF.

CDR3 sequence (DNA): TGTGCCAGCAGCTTAGCGGTGGGGCAGGGGTATTACGAGCAGTACTTC. Translation: CASSLAVGQGYYEQYF. The chain employs TRBV7-2 and TRBJ2-7; D possibly corresponds to TRBD1 (6 bases). V was shortened by 0 bases and J by 4 bases, with 16 bases between the two germline ends. Per the germline V gene, CDR1 is SGHTA and CDR2 is FQGNSA. CDR3 length equals 16 residues.

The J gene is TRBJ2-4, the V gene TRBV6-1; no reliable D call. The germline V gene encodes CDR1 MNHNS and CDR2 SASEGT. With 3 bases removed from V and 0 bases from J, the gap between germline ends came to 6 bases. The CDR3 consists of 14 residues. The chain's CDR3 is CASSDNLAKNIQYF. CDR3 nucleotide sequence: TGTGCCAGCAGTGATAATTTAGCCAAAAACATTCAGTACTTC.

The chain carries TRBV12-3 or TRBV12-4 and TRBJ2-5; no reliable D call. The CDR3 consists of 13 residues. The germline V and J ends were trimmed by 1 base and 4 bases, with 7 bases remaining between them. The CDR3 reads CASSLGVRETQYF. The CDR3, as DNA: TGTGCCAGCAGTTTAGGGGTAAGAGAGACCCAGTACTTC.

CDR3 nucleotides: TGTGCCAGCAGCTTAGGGGGACAGGGAAACACTGAAGCTTTCTTT. Amino acids: CASSLGGQGNTEAFF. The gene calls are TRBV7-2 and TRBJ1-1; 9 bases fit TRBD1. Trimming took 1 base from V and 2 from J; bases not matched to a gene: 2. The CDR3 runs to 15 residues. Germline V CDR1 and CDR2: SGHTA, FQGNSA.

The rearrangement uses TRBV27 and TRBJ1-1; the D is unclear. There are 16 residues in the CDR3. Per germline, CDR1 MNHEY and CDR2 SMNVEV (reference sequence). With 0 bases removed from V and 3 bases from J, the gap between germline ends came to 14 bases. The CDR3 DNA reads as TGTGCCAGCAGTTTATCCATTATTCGTACTTACACTGAAGCTTTCTTT. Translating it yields CASSLSIIRTYTEAFF.

The CDR3 coding sequence is TGTGCCAGTAGTCTTGACAGTCACAATGAGCAGTTCTTC. Amino acid sequence: CASSLDSHNEQFF. The chain recombines TRBV19 with TRBJ2-1, with a tentative D call TRBD1 (5 bases). CDR3 length: 13 amino acids. V was trimmed by 5 bases and J by 5 bases, leaving 10 bases between them. CDR1 is LNHDA, CDR2 SQIVND, per germline (reference sequence).

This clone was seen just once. CDR3 in amino acids: CASSQEKRGTDTQYF. The CDR3 region has the DNA TGTGCCAGCAGCCAAGAAAAGCGGGGCACAGATACGCAGTATTTT. The J gene is TRBJ2-3, the V gene TRBV4-2, with a weak D call TRBD2 (6 bases). Germline V gene data show CDR1 as LGHNA and CDR2 as YNFKEQ. With 0 bases removed from V and 1 base from J, the gap between germline ends came to 8 bases. This CDR3 is 15 amino acids long.

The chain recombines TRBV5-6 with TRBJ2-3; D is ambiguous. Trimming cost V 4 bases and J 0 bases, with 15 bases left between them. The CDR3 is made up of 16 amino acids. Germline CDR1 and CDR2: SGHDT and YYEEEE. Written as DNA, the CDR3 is TGTGCCAGCAGCCCAGGACGGTTTTCTAGCACAGATACGCAGTATTTT. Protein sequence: CASSPGRFSSTDTQYF.

The CDR3 DNA is TGTGCCAGCAGTGAAGCCCTTACGGGAGTTGAAGCTTTCTTT. This encodes CASSEALTGVEAFF. This sequence joins TRBV6-1 and TRBJ1-1; the D is unclear. The CDR3 extends over 14 amino acids. CDR1 and CDR2 from the germline V gene are MNHNS and SASEGT. Trimming pared 0 bases from V and 7 bases from J, leaving 12 bases between.

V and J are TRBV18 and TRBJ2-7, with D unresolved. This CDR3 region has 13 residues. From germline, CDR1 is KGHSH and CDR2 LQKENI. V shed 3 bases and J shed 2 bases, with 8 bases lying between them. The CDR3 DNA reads TGTGCCAGCTCACCCGGCCAAACCTACGAGCAGTACTTC. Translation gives CASSPGQTYEQYF.

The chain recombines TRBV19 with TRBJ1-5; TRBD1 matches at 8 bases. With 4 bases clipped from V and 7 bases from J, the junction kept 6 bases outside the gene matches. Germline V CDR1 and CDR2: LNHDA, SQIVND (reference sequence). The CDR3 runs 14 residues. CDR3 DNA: TGTGCCAGTAGTAGCCAGGGGGCTGCCCAGCCCCAGCATTTT. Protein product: CASSSQGAAQPQHF.

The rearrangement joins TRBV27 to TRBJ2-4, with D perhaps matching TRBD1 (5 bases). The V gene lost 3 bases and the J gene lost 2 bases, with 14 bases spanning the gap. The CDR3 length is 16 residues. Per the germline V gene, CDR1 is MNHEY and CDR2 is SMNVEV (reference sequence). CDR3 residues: CASSLFRQGSKNIQYF. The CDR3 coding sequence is TGTGCCAGCAGTTTGTTCAGGCAGGGATCCAAAAACATTCAGTACTTC.

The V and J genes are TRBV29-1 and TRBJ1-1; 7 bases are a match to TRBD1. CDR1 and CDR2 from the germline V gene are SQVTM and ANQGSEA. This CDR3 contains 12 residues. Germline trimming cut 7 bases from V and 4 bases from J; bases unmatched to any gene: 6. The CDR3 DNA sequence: TGCAGCGCCCAACAGGGGAGCACTGAAGCTTTCTTT. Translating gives CSAQQGSTEAFF. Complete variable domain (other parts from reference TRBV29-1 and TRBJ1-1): SAVISQKPSRDICQRGTSLTIQCQVDSQVTMMFWYRQQPGQSLTLIATANQGSEATYESGFVIDKFPISRPNLTFSTLTVSNMSPEDSSIYLCSAQQGSTEAFFGQGTRLTVV.

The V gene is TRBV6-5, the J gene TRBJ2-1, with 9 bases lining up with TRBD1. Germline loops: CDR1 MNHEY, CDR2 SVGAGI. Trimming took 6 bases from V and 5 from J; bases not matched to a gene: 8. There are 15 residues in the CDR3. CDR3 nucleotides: TGTGCCAGCAGCGCCGGGACAGGGTACAACAATGAGCAGTTCTTC. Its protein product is CASSAGTGYNNEQFF.

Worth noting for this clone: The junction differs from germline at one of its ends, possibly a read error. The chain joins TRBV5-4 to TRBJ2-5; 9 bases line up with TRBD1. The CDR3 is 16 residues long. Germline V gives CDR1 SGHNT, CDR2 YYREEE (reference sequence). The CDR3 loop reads CASSWAPGQGQGTQYF. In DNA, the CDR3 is TGTGCCAGCAGCTGGGCCCCGGGACAGGGTCAAGGGACCCAGTACTTC.

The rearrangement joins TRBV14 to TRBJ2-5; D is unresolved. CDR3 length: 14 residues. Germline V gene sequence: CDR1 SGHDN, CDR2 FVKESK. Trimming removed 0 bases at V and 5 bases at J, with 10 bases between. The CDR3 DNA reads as TGTGCCAGCAGCCAAGATAGACTTCGGGAGACCCAGTACTTC. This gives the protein CASSQDRLRETQYF. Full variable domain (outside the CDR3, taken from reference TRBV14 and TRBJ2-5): EAGVTQFPSHSVIEKGQTVTLRCDPISGHDNLYWYRRVMGKEIKFLLHFVKESKQDESGMPNNRFLAERTGGTYSTLKVQPAELEDSGVYFCASSQDRLRETQYFGPGTRLLVL.

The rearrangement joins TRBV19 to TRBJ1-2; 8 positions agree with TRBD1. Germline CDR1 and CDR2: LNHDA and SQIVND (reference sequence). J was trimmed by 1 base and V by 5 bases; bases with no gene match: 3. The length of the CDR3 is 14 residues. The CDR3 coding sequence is TGTGCCAGTAGTCCCGGACAGGGTAACTATGGCTACACCTTC. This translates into CASSPGQGNYGYTF.